One and the same sample provided the 2 T cell receptor beta chains below, sequenced in a study of vaccination effects on CD4 cells after COVID-19. Sequencing in the ViraFEST assay came after antigen-specific CD4+ T cells had been expanded with viral peptide pools, which were used to stimulate PBMC. Following an approximately 11-day culture, CD4+ T cells were purified. By PCR, the person was confirmed to have had SARS-CoV-2 infection between March and December 2020. No antigens are known for them. Some clones are missing from TCRdb's copy, which holds only in-frame ones; the method was immunoSEQ multiplex PCR. The data show around 46,000 clones, with around 72% seen just once and 25% to 30% held by the top ten. The sequences come from CD4+ T cells from PBMCs cultured with a peptide pool, collected before COVID-19 vaccination. The receptors originated from a human donor who had a prior SARS-CoV-2 infection.

J is TRBJ2-7 and V is TRBV18, with TRBD2 matching 7 bases. In germline, CDR1 is KGHSH, CDR2 LQKENI. The CDR3 contains 15 residues. V trimming: 2 bases; J trimming: 2 bases; junction bases outside the gene matches: 6. CDR3 residues: CASSPGLGQPYEQYF. The CDR3 region has the DNA TGTGCCAGCTCACCAGGACTAGGACAACCCTACGAGCAGTACTTC.

This clone was detected only once. The chain employs TRBV5-1 and TRBJ2-5, with TRBD2 identical over 12 bases. V gave up 4 bases and J gave up 5 bases; unmatched junction bases: 12. Germline values: CDR1 SGHRS, CDR2 YFSETQ. The CDR3 extends over 17 amino acids. The CDR3 bases are TGCGCCAGCAGCCCCGGGACTAGCGGGCCTCTCCAGGAGACCCAGTACTTC. It encodes CASSPGTSGPLQETQYF.